This TCR beta chain was captured in a study of blood T cell repertoires in COVID-19. The method was immunoSEQ multiplex PCR; TCRdb's version includes in-frame clones alone and lacks a portion of them. The repertoire holds approximately 280,000 clones, with 85% to 90% as singletons. Only one count was recorded for this clone. This CDR3 comprises 14 residues. V was pared by 7 bases and J by 1 base, with 5 bases of the junction left unmatched. The germline V gene encodes CDR1 LNHDA and CDR2 SQIVND (reference sequence). Those who participated ranged in age from about 18 to 95 years and resided in about two dozen US areas. Membership in each cohort depended on participant-reported clinical history. Recovered status in Cohort 3 required two negative PCRs, clearance, or symptom resolution.

The chain joins TRBV19 to TRBJ1-1, with 8 bases aligning to TRBD1. The TCR sequence derives from a woman aged 55-70 years who had recovered from COVID-19. The material sequenced was PBMCs or T cells enriched from blood (not recorded which). The CDR3 spells CASTNRGRNTEAFF. The CDR3 DNA reads TGTGCCAGTACCAACAGGGGGAGGAACACTGAAGCTTTCTTT.